A single sample gave rise to the 29 T cell receptor beta chains below, sequenced in a study of T cell clones after liver transplantation. TCRdb's table, derived via immunoSEQ multiplex PCR, lists solely in-frame clones and lacks some. The sample includes more than 100,000 clones, about 86% of them seen just once. The specimen comprised CD4+ T cells from blood, sampled approximately 45 months after liver transplant. The receptors derive from a human patient who received a liver transplant. Some of the T cells might come from the graft donor.

The CDR3 DNA sequence: TGTGCCAGCTCGCGGGGACGTCGATACGAGCAGTACTTC. Amino acid sequence: CASSRGRRYEQYF. V and J are TRBV18 and TRBJ2-7, with D maybe TRBD2 (6 bases). Trimming cost V 6 bases and J 4 bases, with 13 bases left between them. CDR3 length: 13 residues. CDR1 is KGHSH and CDR2 is LQKENI in the germline V gene.

This clone showed up just a few times. The chain couples TRBV2 to TRBJ2-3, with D perhaps TRBD2 (6 bases). CDR3 length: 13 amino acids. The V end lost 8 bases, the J end lost 6 bases, and 15 bases lay between the germline ends. CDR1 is SNHLY and CDR2 is FYNNEI in the germline V gene. The CDR3 DNA follows: TGTGCCAGCCTTAGCGGTTGGGGCGATACGCAGTATTTT. It is translated as CASLSGWGDTQYF.

This clone is large within its sample. The chain couples TRBV19 to TRBJ1-1; 8 bases are a match to TRBD1. The germline CDR1 and CDR2 sequences are LNHDA and SQIVND (reference sequence). This CDR3 comprises 14 residues. Trimming cost V 5 bases and J 6 bases; bases outside gene matches: 8. The CDR3 sequence: CASSSGQGLPEAFF. Here the CDR3 DNA reads TGTGCCAGTAGTTCAGGACAGGGTTTGCCTGAAGCTTTCTTT.

The chain links TRBV6-4 to TRBJ2-3; TRBD2 agrees at 8 bases. V dropped 4 bases and J dropped 1; count of bases not matched to a gene: 1. This CDR3 comprises 14 residues. Germline V gene data show CDR1 as MRHNA and CDR2 as SNTAGT. The CDR3 protein is CASSAAGGTDTQYF. CDR3 coding DNA: TGTGCCAGCAGTGCAGCGGGAGGCACAGATACGCAGTATTTT.

There are a few counts of this clone. This chain joins TRBV9 and TRBJ2-7, with TRBD2 matching over 7 bases. In germline, CDR1 is SGDLS, CDR2 YYNGEE. J was trimmed by 2 bases and V by 3 bases; bases with no gene match: 2. The CDR3 has 13 residues. The DNA for the CDR3 is TGTGCCAGCAGCGCCGGACTAGCCTACGAGCAGTACTTC. This encodes CASSAGLAYEQYF. Full variable domain (outside the CDR3, taken from reference TRBV9 and TRBJ2-7): DSGVTQTPKHLITATGQRVTLRCSPRSGDLSVYWYQQSLDQGLQFLIQYYNGEERAKGNILERFSAQQFPDLHSELNLSSLELGDSALYFCASSAGLAYEQYFGPGTRLTVT.

This sequence joins TRBV29-1 and TRBJ2-5, with D unresolved. Trimming took 4 bases from V and 4 from J, leaving 10 bases between them. The CDR3 runs to 12 residues. Per the germline V gene, CDR1 is SQVTM and CDR2 is ANQGSEA. CDR3 sequence (DNA): TGCAGCGTTGCCCCATTGGGAGAGACCCAGTACTTC. This codes for CSVAPLGETQYF.

V is TRBV5-1 and J is TRBJ2-2, with 11 bases fitting TRBD2. Germline V CDR1 and CDR2: SGHRS, YFSETQ. This CDR3 comprises 18 residues. J gave up 0 bases and V 3 bases, and 7 bases lay outside the gene matches. CDR3 residues: CASSSTGTSGANTGELFF. The CDR3 DNA reads TGCGCCAGCAGCTCCACCGGGACTAGCGGTGCGAACACCGGGGAGCTGTTTTTT.

The genes are TRBV7-3 and TRBJ2-4, with 10 bases matching TRBD2. The CDR3 loop spans 17 amino acids. Germline V gene sequence: CDR1 SGHTA, CDR2 FQGTGA. The junction had 6 bases not matched to a gene; V was cut back by 2 bases and J by 2 bases. The CDR3 sequence is CASSLSASGSPKNIQYF. CDR3 sequence (DNA): TGTGCCAGCAGCTTATCGGCTAGCGGGAGCCCCAAAAACATTCAGTACTTC.

Only one count was recorded for this clone. The chain has TRBV6-1 and TRBJ2-6; the D gene is possibly TRBD1 (6 bases). This CDR3 comprises 17 residues. Germline V gene data show CDR1 as MNHNS and CDR2 as SASEGT. V shed 4 bases and J shed 0 bases, with 13 bases lying between them. DNA for the CDR3: TGTGCCAGCAGTGTTGTCAGGGGTCTCTCTGGGGCCAACGTCCTGACTTTC. The encoded protein is CASSVVRGLSGANVLTF.

This chain links TRBV30 with TRBJ1-4; D unclear. V lost 4 bases to trimming and J lost 5 bases, with 14 bases between them. The CDR3 loop spans 14 amino acids. The germline gives CDR1 GTSNPN, CDR2 SVGIG (reference sequence). CDR3 amino acids: CAWTPRRANEKLFF. DNA of the CDR3: TGTGCCTGGACCCCCCGGCGTGCGAATGAAAAACTGTTTTTT.

The J gene is TRBJ2-2, the V gene TRBV28; 10 bases match TRBD2. Trimming took 3 bases from V and 7 from J; bases not matched to a gene: 11. Germline CDR1 and CDR2: MDHEN and SYDVKM. The CDR3 has 17 residues. DNA for the CDR3: TGTGCCAGCAGTTTGGGCCTAGCGGGAGAATTGGGCGGGGAGCTGTTTTTT. Protein product: CASSLGLAGELGGELFF.

This clone showed up just a few times. The chain employs TRBV7-8 and TRBJ2-7; D is perhaps TRBD1 or TRBD2 (5 bases each). V dropped 5 bases and J dropped 4 bases, with 9 bases sitting between them. CDR3 length: 12 amino acids. Germline V lookup: CDR1 SGHVS, CDR2 FQNEAQ. The CDR3 here is CASSRDLYEQYF. The CDR3, as DNA: TGTGCCAGCAGCCGGGACCTTTACGAGCAGTACTTC.

The J gene is TRBJ1-4, the V gene TRBV18, with 9 bases that match TRBD1. This CDR3 comprises 16 residues. V trimming: 2 bases; J trimming: 3 bases; junction bases outside the gene matches: 4. Germline assignment: CDR1 KGHSH and CDR2 LQKENI. The CDR3 DNA is TGTGCCAGCTCACCAGGGACAGGGAACTCTAATGAAAAACTGTTTTTT. Translated, it gives CASSPGTGNSNEKLFF.

This clone was seen more than once but under ten times. This chain links TRBV7-3 with TRBJ2-1; TRBD2 matches at 12 bases. The trim removed 5 bases at V and 6 bases at J, leaving 5 bases unmatched. Looked up from germline, CDR1 is SGHTA and CDR2 is FQGTGA. The CDR3 sequence is 15 residues long. In DNA form, the CDR3 reads TGTGCCAGCAGCCTTACTAGCGGGAGGTTCAATGAGCAGTTCTTC. It encodes CASSLTSGRFNEQFF. Filled out from reference TRBV7-3 and TRBJ2-1, the complete variable domain reads GAGVSQTPSNKVTEKGKYVELRCDPISGHTALYWYRQSLGQGPEFLIYFQGTGAADDSGLPNDRFFAVRPEGSVSTLKIQRTERGDSAVYLCASSLTSGRFNEQFFGPGTRLTVL.

This clone has just a few counts. The chain couples TRBV6-1 to TRBJ1-2; D possibly corresponds to TRBD1 (5 bases). The V gene lost 3 bases and the J gene lost 4 bases, with 12 bases spanning the gap. Germline loops: CDR1 MNHNS, CDR2 SASEGT. This CDR3 spans 14 amino acids. CDR3 DNA sequence: TGTGCCAGCAGTGACCCCAGGGCCCCCTATGGCTACACCTTC. It encodes CASSDPRAPYGYTF.

V usage is TRBV28 and J usage is TRBJ2-7, with D perhaps TRBD2 (6 bases). The V end was cut by 4 bases, the J end by 0 bases, with 13 bases between. The CDR3 extends over 15 amino acids. The germline CDR1 and CDR2 sequences are MDHEN and SYDVKM. The CDR3 loop reads CASSSTREFSYEQYF. CDR3 coding DNA: TGTGCCAGCAGTTCTACTCGGGAGTTCTCCTACGAGCAGTACTTC.

V gene TRBV6-6 combines with J gene TRBJ1-5; D may be TRBD1 (5 bases). The CDR3 extends over 14 amino acids. From germline, CDR1 is MNHNY and CDR2 SVGAGI (reference sequence). V lost 4 bases to trimming and J lost 4 bases, with 11 bases between them. DNA for the CDR3: TGTGCCAGCAGTTCCCAGGCAGGGAATCAGCCCCAGCATTTT. Its protein is CASSSQAGNQPQHF.

The chain has TRBV15 and TRBJ2-3; TRBD2 matches at 10 bases. J lost 5 bases, V lost 3 bases, and 8 bases had no gene match. Germline CDR1 LNHNV, CDR2 YYDKDF (reference sequence). CDR3 length: 16 amino acids. CDR3 sequence reads: CATSSLSGRGLDTQYF. CDR3 bases: TGTGCCACCAGCAGTCTCAGCGGGAGGGGGTTAGATACGCAGTATTTT.

The chain joins TRBV7-9 to TRBJ2-7; a possible D gene is TRBD2 (5 bases). V was clipped by 2 bases and J by 3 bases, with 11 bases between them. In germline, CDR1 is SEHNR, CDR2 FQNEAQ (reference sequence). The CDR3 totals 14 residues. The CDR3 DNA sequence: TGTGCCAGCAGCTTAACTGCCGGGGACTACGAGCAGTACTTC. This sequence encodes CASSLTAGDYEQYF.

V and J are TRBV18 and TRBJ1-2, with 8 positions matching TRBD1. Germline V gene lookup returns CDR1 KGHSH and CDR2 LQKENI. The CDR3 runs to 15 residues. After removal of 3 bases from V and 4 bases from J, the junction contained 7 bases not matched to a gene. In DNA, the CDR3 is TGTGCCAGCTCACCGGACAGGGTAGGGGGCTATGGCTACACCTTC. Its translation is CASSPDRVGGYGYTF.

The chain combines TRBV4-2 with TRBJ2-7; 9 bases match TRBD2. Germline assignment: CDR1 LGHNA and CDR2 YNFKEQ. V was pared by 1 base and J by 3 bases, with 4 bases of the junction left unmatched. The CDR3 has 15 residues. In DNA form, the CDR3 reads TGTGCCAGCAGCCAAGCGAAGACTAGCGGCTACGAGCAGTACTTC. Protein product: CASSQAKTSGYEQYF.

V and J are TRBV6-6 and TRBJ2-1; the D call may be TRBD1 or TRBD2 (5 bases each). This CDR3 spans 15 amino acids. Germline loops: CDR1 MNHNY, CDR2 SVGAGI (reference sequence). The V and J ends lost 0 bases and 4 bases respectively, with 10 bases between them. CDR3 in DNA: TGTGCCAGCAGTTACTCGGGACCAGATTACAATGAGCAGTTCTTC. This codes for CASSYSGPDYNEQFF.

The chain combines TRBV12-5 with TRBJ2-2, with D hard to call. Germline CDR1 LGHNT, CDR2 FRNRAP. V lost 5 bases to trimming and J lost 1 base, with 17 bases between them. The length of the CDR3 is 17 residues. CDR3 sequence: CASGPPTASLNTGELFF. CDR3 nucleotides: TGTGCTAGTGGTCCCCCCACGGCCAGCCTGAACACCGGGGAGCTGTTTTTT.

The J gene is TRBJ1-4, the V gene TRBV18; D gene ambiguous. The V end lost 3 bases, the J end lost 0 bases, and 5 bases lay between the germline ends. This CDR3 spans 14 amino acids. Germline assignment: CDR1 KGHSH and CDR2 LQKENI. This chain's CDR3 is CASSPRATNEKLFF. CDR3 DNA: TGTGCCAGCTCACCCCGAGCAACTAATGAAAAACTGTTTTTT.

There are a few counts of this clone. V and J are TRBV19 and TRBJ1-3; no firm D call. Looked up from germline, CDR1 is LNHDA and CDR2 is SQIVND (reference sequence). Deletions cut 5 bases from V and 0 bases from J, with 8 bases between. This CDR3 comprises 14 residues. The CDR3 bases are TGTGCCAGTAGTCCGGGCCTCTCTGGAAACACCATATATTTT. Its translation is CASSPGLSGNTIYF.

The chain uses TRBV7-2 and TRBJ1-3, with D perhaps TRBD1 (6 bases). V dropped 1 base and J dropped 7 bases, with 14 bases sitting between them. The CDR3 is 15 residues long. The V gene's germline CDR1 is SGHTA and CDR2 FQGNSA. CDR3: CASSLEGGGGNTIYF. The CDR3 coding sequence is TGTGCCAGCAGCTTAGAGGGCGGTGGGGGCAACACCATATATTTT.

This clone was seen more than once but under ten times. This chain connects TRBV29-1 to TRBJ1-1; D is possibly TRBD1 (5 bases). With 5 bases removed from V and 8 bases from J, the gap between germline ends came to 21 bases. The CDR3 has 14 amino acids. The germline CDR1 and CDR2 sequences are SQVTM and ANQGSEA. The CDR3 DNA is TGCAGCGTTAAGGGACGCGTGGGGTCACTAGAAGCTTTCTTT. Amino acids: CSVKGRVGSLEAFF.

The CDR3 loop reads CASSGTGPSADTQYF. As DNA, the CDR3 is TGTGCCAGCAGCGGAACGGGGCCCTCAGCAGATACGCAGTATTTT. V gene TRBV21-1 combines with J gene TRBJ2-3. TRBV21-1 is described as a pseudogene. CDR3 size: 15 residues.

The chain carries TRBV13 and TRBJ2-7, with TRBD2 identical over 7 bases. The germline V gene has CDR1 PRHDT and CDR2 FYEKMQ (reference sequence). The CDR3 spans 15 residues. Losses at the gene ends were 4 bases for V and 3 bases for J; bases not matched to a gene: 9. The CDR3 bases are TGTGCCAGCAGCTCCGCCAGCCGGGGGGTCTACGAGCAGTACTTC. Residues: CASSSASRGVYEQYF.